These T cell receptor beta chains were read from a single sample in a study of T cells in Graves' hyperthyroidism and ophthalmopathy. Each CDR3 protein is one row after TCRdb ran MiXCR on the multiplex PCR reads. The sample shows roughly 570,000 distinct CDR3 sequences, 15% to 17% of them seen only once. Sequenced input: blood. These receptors all come from a woman aged 25-40 years with Graves' hyperthyroidism. CDR3s include the opening cysteine and the closing phenylalanine or tryptophan. Fields, in order: V gene, clone size, J gene, D gene, CDR3 protein, CDR3 DNA. A D gene is named only where the DNA matches it firmly. Expanded clones are given a class, and other clones once, few, many or no size at all.

V gene: TRBV19
clone size: NA
J gene: TRBJ2-2
D gene: NA
CDR3 protein: CASSPREPLNTGELFF
CDR3 DNA: TGTGCCAGTTCACCCCGGGAGCCGCTAAACACCGGGGAGCTGTTTTTT

V gene: TRBV28
clone size: NA
J gene: TRBJ1-5
D gene: NA
CDR3 protein: CATSPGLNQPQHF
CDR3 DNA: TGTGCCACCTCCCCGGGCCTCAATCAGCCCCAGCATTTT

V gene: TRBV5-1
clone size: few
J gene: TRBJ1-2
D gene: NA
CDR3 protein: CASSLGQKGTYGYTF
CDR3 DNA: TGCGCCAGCAGCTTGGGGCAGAAAGGGACCTATGGCTACACCTTC

V gene: TRBV7-2
clone size: NA
J gene: TRBJ2-7
D gene: NA
CDR3 protein: CASNPGPGAYEQYF
CDR3 DNA: TGTGCCAGCAACCCGGGTCCAGGGGCCTACGAGCAGTACTTC

V gene: TRBV6-1
clone size: NA
J gene: TRBJ1-1
D gene: NA
CDR3 protein: CASSWSEDSEAFF
CDR3 DNA: TGTGCCAGCAGTTGGTCGGAGGACAGTGAAGCTTTCTTT

V gene: TRBV27
clone size: few
J gene: TRBJ1-5
D gene: TRBD1
CDR3 protein: CASSLRGTGDQPQHF
CDR3 DNA: TGTGCCAGCAGTTTAAGGGGGACAGGGGATCAGCCCCAGCATTTT

V gene: TRBV30
clone size: few
J gene: TRBJ2-2
D gene: NA
CDR3 protein: CAWSGLGELFF
CDR3 DNA: TGTGCCTGGAGTGGCCTCGGGGAGCTGTTTTTT

V gene: TRBV20-1
clone size: NA
J gene: TRBJ1-6
D gene: NA
CDR3 protein: CSARDSWGSYYNSPLHF
CDR3 DNA: TGCAGTGCTAGAGACTCGTGGGGATCCTACTATAATTCACCCCTCCACTTT

V gene: TRBV20-1
clone size: NA
J gene: TRBJ2-3
D gene: NA
CDR3 protein: CSASYGTPQTDTQYF
CDR3 DNA: TGCAGTGCTAGTTACGGGACTCCACAAACGGATACGCAGTATTTT

V gene: TRBV13
clone size: NA
J gene: TRBJ2-7
D gene: NA
CDR3 protein: CASSLISWSYEQYF
CDR3 DNA: TGTGCCAGCAGCTTAATCTCATGGTCCTACGAGCAGTACTTC

V gene: TRBV20-1
clone size: many
J gene: TRBJ2-1
D gene: NA
CDR3 protein: CSARAGTDYNEQFF
CDR3 DNA: TGCAGTGCTAGAGCGGGGACTGACTACAATGAGCAGTTCTTC

V gene: TRBV3-1
clone size: few
J gene: TRBJ2-5
D gene: TRBD2
CDR3 protein: CASSQEGGLAPQPETQYF
CDR3 DNA: TGTGCCAGCAGCCAAGAAGGCGGACTAGCGCCTCAGCCAGAGACCCAGTACTTC

V gene: TRBV6-2/TRBV6-3
clone size: NA
J gene: TRBJ2-1
D gene: NA
CDR3 protein: CASTPSLDDEQFF
CDR3 DNA: TGTGCCAGCACCCCCTCCCTGGACGATGAGCAGTTCTTC

V gene: TRBV2
clone size: many
J gene: TRBJ2-3
D gene: TRBD2
CDR3 protein: CASLAGTSTDTQYF
CDR3 DNA: TGTGCCAGCTTAGCGGGAACGAGCACAGATACGCAGTATTTT

V gene: TRBV3-1
clone size: many
J gene: TRBJ2-7
D gene: NA
CDR3 protein: CASSQSGTNDYEQYF
CDR3 DNA: TGTGCCAGCAGCCAATCCGGGACCAATGACTACGAGCAGTACTTC

V gene: TRBV6-5
clone size: many
J gene: TRBJ1-6
D gene: TRBD1
CDR3 protein: CASSYTTGDNSPLHF
CDR3 DNA: TGTGCCAGCAGTTACACGACAGGGGATAATTCACCCCTCCACTTT

V gene: TRBV11-2
clone size: many
J gene: TRBJ2-7
D gene: NA
CDR3 protein: CASSLDRGPYEQYF
CDR3 DNA: TGTGCCAGCAGCTTAGACAGGGGCCCCTACGAGCAGTACTTC

V gene: TRBV27
clone size: many
J gene: TRBJ2-5
D gene: NA
CDR3 protein: CASSTAGETQYF
CDR3 DNA: TGTGCCAGCAGTACGGCGGGAGAGACCCAGTACTTC

V gene: TRBV12-3/TRBV12-4
clone size: many
J gene: TRBJ2-1
D gene: NA
CDR3 protein: CASSPPMSVNPYNEQFF
CDR3 DNA: TGTGCCAGCAGCCCGCCCATGAGTGTGAACCCTTACAATGAGCAGTTCTTC

V gene: TRBV20-1
clone size: NA
J gene: TRBJ1-5
D gene: TRBD1
CDR3 protein: CSARSGPHNWDRGENQPQHF
CDR3 DNA: TGCAGTGCTAGAAGTGGTCCCCACAATTGGGACAGGGGAGAGAATCAGCCCCAGCATTTT

V gene: TRBV24-1
clone size: NA
J gene: TRBJ2-1
D gene: TRBD2
CDR3 protein: CATSDISGAYNEQFF
CDR3 DNA: TGTGCCACCAGCGACATTAGCGGGGCCTACAATGAGCAGTTCTTC

V gene: TRBV27
clone size: many
J gene: TRBJ1-1
D gene: NA
CDR3 protein: CASSLTTYTEAFF
CDR3 DNA: TGTGCCAGCAGTCTAACTACTTACACTGAAGCTTTCTTT

V gene: TRBV30
clone size: NA
J gene: TRBJ2-4
D gene: TRBD2
CDR3 protein: CAWSGGVGKNIQYF
CDR3 DNA: TGTGCCTGGAGCGGGGGGGTAGGCAAAAACATTCAGTACTTC

V gene: TRBV10-3
clone size: NA
J gene: TRBJ1-1
D gene: TRBD1
CDR3 protein: CAISKGQGLNTEAFF
CDR3 DNA: TGTGCCATCAGTAAAGGACAGGGCTTGAACACTGAAGCTTTCTTT

V gene: TRBV6-5
clone size: many
J gene: TRBJ1-2
D gene: TRBD1
CDR3 protein: CASSYPGQGGNYGYTF
CDR3 DNA: TGTGCCAGCAGTTACCCCGGACAGGGAGGGAACTATGGCTACACCTTC

V gene: TRBV9
clone size: NA
J gene: TRBJ1-3
D gene: NA
CDR3 protein: CASSVEDRPNTIYF
CDR3 DNA: TGTGCCAGCAGCGTAGAAGACAGGCCAAACACCATATATTTT

V gene: TRBV7-2
clone size: NA
J gene: TRBJ2-7
D gene: TRBD2
CDR3 protein: CASSPGTSGRYGEQYF
CDR3 DNA: TGTGCCAGCAGCCCCGGGACTAGCGGGAGGTACGGCGAGCAGTACTTC

V gene: TRBV7-9
clone size: few
J gene: TRBJ2-3
D gene: TRBD2
CDR3 protein: CASSSYRSDEVSASGREGDTQYF
CDR3 DNA: TGTGCCAGCAGCTCGTACCGATCGGACGAGGTTTCCGCTAGCGGCCGTGAGGGAGATACGCAGTATTTT

V gene: TRBV18
clone size: few
J gene: TRBJ2-2
D gene: TRBD2
CDR3 protein: CASSPLAGANTGELFF
CDR3 DNA: TGTGCCAGCTCACCCCTAGCGGGAGCGAACACCGGGGAGCTGTTTTTT

V gene: TRBV4-1
clone size: NA
J gene: TRBJ1-1
D gene: NA
CDR3 protein: CASSQPSMSNTEAFF
CDR3 DNA: TGCGCCAGCAGCCAACCCTCTATGTCGAACACTGAAGCTTTCTTT

V gene: TRBV20-1
clone size: many
J gene: TRBJ2-2
D gene: TRBD1
CDR3 protein: CSARAPTGGDTGELFF
CDR3 DNA: TGCAGTGCTAGAGCCCCCACAGGGGGCGACACCGGGGAGCTGTTTTTT

V gene: TRBV9
clone size: few
J gene: TRBJ2-2
D gene: TRBD2
CDR3 protein: CASSVGGGLKTGELFF
CDR3 DNA: TGTGCCAGCAGCGTAGGCGGGGGGCTGAAGACCGGGGAGCTGTTTTTT

V gene: TRBV27
clone size: few
J gene: TRBJ2-7
D gene: TRBD2
CDR3 protein: CASSLKASGSYEQYF
CDR3 DNA: TGTGCCAGCAGTTTAAAGGCTAGCGGTTCCTACGAGCAGTACTTC

V gene: TRBV20-1
clone size: many
J gene: TRBJ2-1
D gene: NA
CDR3 protein: CSAGGPGDEQFF
CDR3 DNA: TGCAGTGCTGGGGGACCGGGGGATGAGCAGTTCTTC

V gene: TRBV5-5
clone size: many
J gene: TRBJ2-7
D gene: NA
CDR3 protein: CASSAGPLIYEQYF
CDR3 DNA: TGTGCCAGCAGCGCAGGTCCCCTGATATACGAGCAGTACTTC

V gene: TRBV20-1
clone size: many
J gene: TRBJ1-1
D gene: NA
CDR3 protein: CSARWGIMNTEAFF
CDR3 DNA: TGCAGTGCTAGGTGGGGGATCATGAACACTGAAGCTTTCTTT

V gene: TRBV12-3/TRBV12-4
clone size: NA
J gene: TRBJ1-5
D gene: TRBD1
CDR3 protein: CASSLVLRDSSNQPQHF
CDR3 DNA: TGTGCCAGCAGTTTAGTTCTCCGGGACAGTAGCAATCAGCCCCAGCATTTT

V gene: TRBV29-1
clone size: NA
J gene: TRBJ1-4
D gene: NA
CDR3 protein: CSVEGGSEKLFF
CDR3 DNA: TGCAGCGTTGAAGGGGGATCAGAAAAACTGTTTTTT

V gene: TRBV4-1
clone size: NA
J gene: TRBJ2-1
D gene: TRBD2
CDR3 protein: CASSQESSGRSHEQFF
CDR3 DNA: TGCGCCAGCAGCCAAGAGTCGAGCGGGAGGTCCCATGAGCAGTTCTTC